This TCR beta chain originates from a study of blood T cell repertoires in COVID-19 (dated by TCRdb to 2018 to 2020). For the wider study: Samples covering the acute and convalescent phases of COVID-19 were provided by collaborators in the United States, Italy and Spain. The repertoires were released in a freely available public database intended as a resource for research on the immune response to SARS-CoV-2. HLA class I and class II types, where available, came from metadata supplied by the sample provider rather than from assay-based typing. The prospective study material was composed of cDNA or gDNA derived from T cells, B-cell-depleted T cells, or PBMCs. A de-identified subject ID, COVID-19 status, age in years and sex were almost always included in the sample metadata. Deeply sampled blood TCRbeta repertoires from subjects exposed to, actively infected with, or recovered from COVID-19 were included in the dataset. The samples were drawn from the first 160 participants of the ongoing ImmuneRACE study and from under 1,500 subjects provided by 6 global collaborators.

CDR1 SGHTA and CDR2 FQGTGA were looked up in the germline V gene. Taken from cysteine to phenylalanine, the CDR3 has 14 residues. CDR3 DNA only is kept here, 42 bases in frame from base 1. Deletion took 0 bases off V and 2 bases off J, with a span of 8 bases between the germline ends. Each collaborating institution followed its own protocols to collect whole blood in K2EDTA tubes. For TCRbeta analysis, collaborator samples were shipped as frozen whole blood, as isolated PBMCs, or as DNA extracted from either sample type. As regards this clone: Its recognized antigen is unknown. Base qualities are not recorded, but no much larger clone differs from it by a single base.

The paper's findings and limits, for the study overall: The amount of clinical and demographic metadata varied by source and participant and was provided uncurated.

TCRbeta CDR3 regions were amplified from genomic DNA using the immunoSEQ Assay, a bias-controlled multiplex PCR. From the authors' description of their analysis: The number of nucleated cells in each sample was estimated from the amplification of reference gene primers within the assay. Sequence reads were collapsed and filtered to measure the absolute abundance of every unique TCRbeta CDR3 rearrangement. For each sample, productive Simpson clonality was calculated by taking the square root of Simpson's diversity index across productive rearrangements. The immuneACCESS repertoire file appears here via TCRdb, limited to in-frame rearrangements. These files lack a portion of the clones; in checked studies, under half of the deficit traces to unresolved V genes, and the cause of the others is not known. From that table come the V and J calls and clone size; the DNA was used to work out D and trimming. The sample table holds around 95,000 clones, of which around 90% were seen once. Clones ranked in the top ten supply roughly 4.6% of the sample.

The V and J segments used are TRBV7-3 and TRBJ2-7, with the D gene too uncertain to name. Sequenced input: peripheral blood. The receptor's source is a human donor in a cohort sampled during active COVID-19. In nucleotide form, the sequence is TGTGCCAGCAGCTTAACAGCAGCGACCTACGAGCAGTACTTC. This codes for CASSLTAATYEQYF.